The rows below give T cell receptor beta chains drawn from one sample of a study of CD8 T cells in ankylosing spondylitis. TCRdb passed the 5' RACE reads through MiXCR, listing each CDR3 protein once. The repertoire has some 840,000 distinct CDR3 sequences, over 9.5% of them found once; the top ten carry around 0.51%. The source material was blood, either unsorted or a sorted T cell fraction (not recorded which). The receptors here all came from a male donor with ankylosing spondylitis. The CDR3 runs from the conserved cysteine through the conserved F or W. The D gene is left open where the match is weak. For some rows the clone size is stated as once, few or many, or as a class when expanded; others skip it.

J gene: TRBJ1-5; V gene: TRBV2; D gene: NA; clone size: NA; CDR3 protein: CASSEVAVNQPQHF; CDR3 DNA: TGTGCCAGCAGTGAAGTGGCGGTAAATCAGCCCCAGCATTTT
J gene: TRBJ1-1; V gene: TRBV5-1; D gene: NA; clone size: NA; CDR3 protein: CASSDGGGRLFSEAFF; CDR3 DNA: TGCGCCAGCAGCGATGGGGGGGGGCGTCTTTTTAGTGAAGCTTTCTTT
J gene: TRBJ2-5; V gene: TRBV4-3; D gene: TRBD1; clone size: NA; CDR3 protein: CAISQDRGQVETQYF; CDR3 DNA: TGCGCCATCAGCCAAGATCGGGGACAGGTTGAGACCCAGTACTTC
J gene: TRBJ1-1; V gene: TRBV20-1; D gene: NA; clone size: NA; CDR3 protein: CSAPPSPGDTEAFF; CDR3 DNA: TGCAGTGCTCCGCCCTCGCCAGGGGACACTGAAGCTTTCTTT
J gene: TRBJ2-1; V gene: TRBV11-3; D gene: TRBD2; clone size: NA; CDR3 protein: CASSRLAGGGSYNGQFF; CDR3 DNA: TGTGCCAGCTCGAGACTAGCGGGAGGCGGCTCCTACAATGGGCAGTTCTTC
J gene: TRBJ1-3; V gene: TRBV20-1; D gene: TRBD1; clone size: NA; CDR3 protein: CSAIYRGAGNTIYF; CDR3 DNA: TGCAGTGCAATCTACAGGGGAGCTGGAAACACCATATATTTT
J gene: TRBJ1-1; V gene: TRBV30; D gene: TRBD1; clone size: NA; CDR3 protein: CAWSVYRGNGYPEAFF; CDR3 DNA: TGTGCCTGGAGTGTCTACAGGGGGAATGGGTACCCTGAAGCTTTCTTT
J gene: TRBJ2-7; V gene: TRBV20-1; D gene: NA; clone size: few; CDR3 protein: CSASTLGLRSYEQYF; CDR3 DNA: TGCAGTGCTTCCACACTGGGTCTGCGCTCCTACGAGCAGTACTTC
J gene: TRBJ2-5; V gene: TRBV20-1; D gene: TRBD1; clone size: few; CDR3 protein: CSASSPGQGMETQYF; CDR3 DNA: TGCAGTGCTAGTAGTCCAGGACAGGGGATGGAGACCCAGTACTTC
J gene: TRBJ1-5; V gene: TRBV7-9; D gene: NA; clone size: NA; CDR3 protein: CASSMGEMVQHF; CDR3 DNA: TGTGCCAGCAGTATGGGGGAAATGGTCCAGCATTTT
J gene: TRBJ1-4; V gene: TRBV5-6; D gene: NA; clone size: NA; CDR3 protein: CASSLAAQRKLFF; CDR3 DNA: TGTGCCAGCAGCTTGGCGGCGCAGCGAAAACTGTTTTTT
J gene: TRBJ1-1; V gene: TRBV7-2; D gene: TRBD1; clone size: NA; CDR3 protein: CASKGTGDVNTEAFF; CDR3 DNA: TGTGCCAGCAAGGGGACAGGGGATGTGAACACTGAAGCTTTCTTT
J gene: TRBJ2-1; V gene: TRBV7-2; D gene: TRBD1; clone size: many; CDR3 protein: CASSLWAQGAYNEQFF; CDR3 DNA: TGTGCCAGCAGCTTATGGGCGCAGGGGGCTTACAATGAGCAGTTCTTC
J gene: TRBJ2-1; V gene: TRBV20-1; D gene: TRBD2; clone size: NA; CDR3 protein: CSAIPLAGGLHEQFF; CDR3 DNA: TGCAGTGCTATCCCCCTAGCGGGAGGTTTACATGAGCAGTTCTTC
J gene: TRBJ1-1; V gene: TRBV6-5; D gene: NA; clone size: many; CDR3 protein: CASSFRQLTEAFF; CDR3 DNA: TGTGCCAGCAGTTTTAGACAGCTCACTGAAGCTTTCTTT
J gene: TRBJ1-1; V gene: TRBV28; D gene: TRBD1; clone size: few; CDR3 protein: CASSLRQGKGTEAFF; CDR3 DNA: TGTGCCAGCAGTCTCCGACAGGGGAAGGGCACTGAAGCTTTCTTT
J gene: TRBJ1-5; V gene: TRBV7-8; D gene: NA; clone size: NA; CDR3 protein: CASSLRLGQFAQPQHF; CDR3 DNA: TGTGCCAGCAGCTTACGCCTAGGGCAGTTCGCCCAGCCCCAGCATTTT
J gene: TRBJ1-1; V gene: TRBV6-5; D gene: NA; clone size: NA; CDR3 protein: CASSYSSGMWTEAFF; CDR3 DNA: TGTGCCAGCAGTTACTCGTCAGGGATGTGGACTGAAGCTTTCTTT
J gene: TRBJ2-4; V gene: TRBV4-3; D gene: TRBD2; clone size: many; CDR3 protein: CASSQDGAGEGNIQYF; CDR3 DNA: TGCGCCAGCAGCCAAGATGGCGCGGGAGAAGGAAACATTCAGTACTTC
J gene: TRBJ2-1; V gene: TRBV6-2/TRBV6-3; D gene: NA; clone size: NA; CDR3 protein: CASSYRQGSSYNEQFF; CDR3 DNA: TGTGCCAGCAGTTACAGGCAGGGGAGCTCCTACAATGAGCAGTTCTTC
J gene: TRBJ2-1; V gene: TRBV7-9; D gene: NA; clone size: many; CDR3 protein: CASSLERGSEQFF; CDR3 DNA: TGTGCCAGCAGCTTAGAACGGGGTAGTGAGCAGTTCTTC
J gene: TRBJ2-3; V gene: TRBV6-1; D gene: NA; clone size: many; CDR3 protein: CASRKSGSTDTQYF; CDR3 DNA: TGTGCCAGCAGGAAGAGCGGGAGCACAGATACGCAGTATTTT
J gene: TRBJ2-5; V gene: TRBV29-1; D gene: NA; clone size: NA; CDR3 protein: CSVQRGLTQETQYF; CDR3 DNA: TGCAGCGTTCAACGGGGTCTCACCCAAGAGACCCAGTACTTC
J gene: TRBJ2-7; V gene: TRBV20-1; D gene: NA; clone size: NA; CDR3 protein: CSATSGHYYEQYF; CDR3 DNA: TGCAGTGCAACGTCGGGACACTACTACGAGCAGTACTTC
J gene: TRBJ1-4; V gene: TRBV29-1; D gene: NA; clone size: NA; CDR3 protein: CSAGSDDEKLFF; CDR3 DNA: TGCAGCGCTGGGTCCGATGATGAAAAACTGTTTTTT
J gene: TRBJ2-1; V gene: TRBV5-1; D gene: NA; clone size: many; CDR3 protein: CASSLQGPYNEQFF; CDR3 DNA: TGTGCCAGCAGCTTACAGGGACCCTACAATGAGCAGTTCTTC
J gene: TRBJ1-3; V gene: TRBV12-3/TRBV12-4; D gene: NA; clone size: NA; CDR3 protein: CASSGLRFSGNTIYF; CDR3 DNA: TGTGCCAGCAGTGGTCTTAGATTCTCTGGAAACACCATATATTTT
J gene: TRBJ2-7; V gene: TRBV6-1; D gene: TRBD2; clone size: few; CDR3 protein: CASKGGRNTYEQYF; CDR3 DNA: TGTGCCAGCAAAGGCGGGAGGAACACCTACGAGCAGTACTTC
J gene: TRBJ2-2; V gene: TRBV18; D gene: NA; clone size: few; CDR3 protein: CASSGSTNTGELFF; CDR3 DNA: TGTGCCAGCTCGGGAAGCACGAACACCGGGGAGCTGTTTTTT
J gene: TRBJ1-1; V gene: TRBV6-2/TRBV6-3; D gene: NA; clone size: NA; CDR3 protein: CASSYSGGRIEAFF; CDR3 DNA: TGTGCCAGCAGTTACTCTGGGGGAAGGATTGAAGCTTTCTTT
J gene: TRBJ2-7; V gene: TRBV12-3/TRBV12-4; D gene: TRBD1; clone size: NA; CDR3 protein: CASSRDRVNEQYF; CDR3 DNA: TGTGCCAGCAGTAGGGACAGGGTAAACGAGCAGTACTTC
J gene: TRBJ2-3; V gene: TRBV20-1; D gene: NA; clone size: many; CDR3 protein: CSARTSTDTQYF; CDR3 DNA: TGCAGTGCTCGAACTAGCACAGATACGCAGTATTTT
J gene: TRBJ2-3; V gene: TRBV27; D gene: TRBD2; clone size: many; CDR3 protein: CASSLLREWRTQYF; CDR3 DNA: TGTGCCAGCAGTTTGTTGCGGGAGTGGCGTACGCAGTATTTT
J gene: TRBJ2-7; V gene: TRBV5-1; D gene: NA; clone size: NA; CDR3 protein: CASSLLQGSQYF; CDR3 DNA: TGCGCCAGCAGCTTGTTGCAGGGGAGTCAGTACTTC
J gene: TRBJ2-7; V gene: TRBV28; D gene: NA; clone size: NA; CDR3 protein: CASVPFSSYEQYF; CDR3 DNA: TGTGCCAGCGTTCCCTTCAGCTCCTACGAGCAGTACTTC
J gene: TRBJ1-1; V gene: TRBV6-6; D gene: NA; clone size: NA; CDR3 protein: CASSYSVLGAFF; CDR3 DNA: TGTGCCAGCAGTTACTCAGTCCTTGGAGCTTTCTTT
J gene: TRBJ2-7; V gene: TRBV7-2; D gene: TRBD1; clone size: few; CDR3 protein: CASSYKRDRTYEQYF; CDR3 DNA: TGTGCCAGCAGCTATAAAAGGGACAGAACCTACGAGCAGTACTTC
J gene: TRBJ2-3; V gene: TRBV15; D gene: TRBD2; clone size: many; CDR3 protein: CATSFGLAGSTDTQYF; CDR3 DNA: TGTGCCACCAGCTTCGGACTAGCTGGAAGCACAGATACGCAGTATTTT
J gene: TRBJ1-1; V gene: TRBV15; D gene: NA; clone size: NA; CDR3 protein: CATSREELDTEAFF; CDR3 DNA: TGTGCCACCAGCAGAGAGGAGTTGGACACTGAAGCTTTCTTT
J gene: TRBJ2-7; V gene: TRBV5-6; D gene: TRBD2; clone size: many; CDR3 protein: CASSPGLENYEQYF; CDR3 DNA: TGTGCCAGCAGCCCGGGACTAGAGAACTACGAGCAGTACTTC
J gene: TRBJ2-3; V gene: TRBV20-1; D gene: NA; clone size: NA; CDR3 protein: CSATRDGTDTQYF; CDR3 DNA: TGCAGTGCTACCCGGGACGGCACAGATACGCAGTATTTT
J gene: TRBJ1-2; V gene: TRBV12-3/TRBV12-4; D gene: TRBD1; clone size: few; CDR3 protein: CASSPSTGGNGYTF; CDR3 DNA: TGTGCCAGCAGCCCGTCCACAGGGGGCAATGGCTACACCTTC
J gene: TRBJ2-1; V gene: TRBV7-9; D gene: NA; clone size: NA; CDR3 protein: CASSLVAAGWDEQFF; CDR3 DNA: TGTGCCAGCAGCTTAGTAGCGGCCGGCTGGGATGAGCAGTTCTTC
J gene: TRBJ1-1; V gene: TRBV12-3/TRBV12-4; D gene: NA; clone size: NA; CDR3 protein: CASLPSGGSSEAFF; CDR3 DNA: TGTGCCAGCCTCCCAAGCGGGGGCAGCTCTGAAGCTTTCTTT
J gene: TRBJ1-2; V gene: TRBV4-3; D gene: NA; clone size: NA; CDR3 protein: CASSQDSYSLAHGYTF; CDR3 DNA: TGCGCCAGCAGCCAAGATTCGTACAGCTTGGCCCATGGCTACACCTTC